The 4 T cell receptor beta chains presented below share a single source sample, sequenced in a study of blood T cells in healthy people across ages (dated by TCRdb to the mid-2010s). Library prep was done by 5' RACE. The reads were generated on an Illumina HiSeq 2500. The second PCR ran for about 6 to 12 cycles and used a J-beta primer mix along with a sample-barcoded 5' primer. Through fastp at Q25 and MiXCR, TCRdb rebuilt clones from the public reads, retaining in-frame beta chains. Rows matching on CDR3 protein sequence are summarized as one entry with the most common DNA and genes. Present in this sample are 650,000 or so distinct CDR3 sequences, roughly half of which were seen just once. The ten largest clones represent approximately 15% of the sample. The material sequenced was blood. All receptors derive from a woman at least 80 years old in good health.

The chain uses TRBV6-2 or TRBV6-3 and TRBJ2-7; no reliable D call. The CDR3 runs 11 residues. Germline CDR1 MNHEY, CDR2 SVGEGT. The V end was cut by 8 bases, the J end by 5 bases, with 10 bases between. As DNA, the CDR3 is TGTGCCAGCCACACCGGACACGAGCAGTACTTC. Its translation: CASHTGHEQYF.

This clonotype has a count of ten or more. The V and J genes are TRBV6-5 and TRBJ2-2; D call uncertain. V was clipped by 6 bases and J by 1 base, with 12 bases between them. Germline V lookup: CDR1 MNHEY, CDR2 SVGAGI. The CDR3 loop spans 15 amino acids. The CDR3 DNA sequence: TGTGCCAGCAGCCGCGATATAGGGAACACCGGGGAGCTGTTTTTT. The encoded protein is CASSRDIGNTGELFF.

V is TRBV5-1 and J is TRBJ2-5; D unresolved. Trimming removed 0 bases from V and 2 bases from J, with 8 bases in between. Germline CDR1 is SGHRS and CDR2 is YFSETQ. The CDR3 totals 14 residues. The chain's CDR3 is CASSLAARQETQYF. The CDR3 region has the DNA TGCGCCAGCAGCTTGGCCGCGCGGCAAGAGACCCAGTACTTC.

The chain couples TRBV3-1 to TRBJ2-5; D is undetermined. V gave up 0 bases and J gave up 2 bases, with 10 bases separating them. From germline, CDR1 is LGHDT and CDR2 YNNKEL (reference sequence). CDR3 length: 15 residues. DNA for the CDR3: TGTGCCAGCAGCCAAGATCTGGCGGTGCAAGAGACCCAGTACTTC. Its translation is CASSQDLAVQETQYF.